Shown below are 6 T cell receptor beta chains from a single sample sequenced in a study of T cell repertoires in cytomegalovirus infection. These receptors' antigens are unknown. From the reads, TCRdb called clonotypes with MiXCR, one entry per CDR3 protein. The sample holds about 890,000 distinct CDR3 sequences, around a third seen once. The sample in question was cultured CD8+ T cells from PBMCs, obtained from culture after CMV antigen stimulation. The receptors stem from a human donor in good health (CMV status not recorded). Some clones in this sample may be carry-over from other donors' samples.

On this clonotype itself: A much larger clonotype is one base distant, so this may be a read error. This chain links TRBV7-2 with TRBJ2-4; no firm D call. The CDR3 has 15 residues. CDR1 is SGHTA and CDR2 is FQGNSA in the germline V gene. The CDR3 loop is CVSSQPNLAKNIQYF. CDR3 DNA sequence: TGTGTCAGCAGCCAACCCAATTTAGCCAAAAACATTCAGTACTTC.

This clonotype was seen only a few times. The chain links TRBV10-2 to TRBJ1-1; TRBD1 matches 7 bases. Unmatched junction bases numbered 1, after V lost 6 bases and J lost 6 bases. The CDR3 contains 11 residues. Germline values: CDR1 WSHSY, CDR2 SAAADI. The CDR3 here is CASRTGSEAFF. Here the CDR3 DNA reads TGCGCCAGCAGGACAGGGTCTGAAGCTTTCTTT.

The chain carries TRBV6-6 and TRBJ2-7; TRBD2 matches 8 bases. CDR3 length: 13 amino acids. Germline trimming cut 6 bases from V and 1 base from J; bases unmatched to any gene: 2. The germline V gene encodes CDR1 MNHNY and CDR2 SVGAGI (reference sequence). The CDR3 bases are TGTGCCAGCAGAGCGGGGGAGTCCTACGAGCAGTACGTC. Its translation: CASRAGESYEQYV.

This clonotype came up a few times. This chain joins TRBV4-2 and TRBJ2-1; 9 nucleotides line up with TRBD2. CDR3 size: 16 residues. The germline CDR1 and CDR2 sequences are LGHNA and YNFKEQ. J was trimmed by 4 bases and V by 4 bases; bases with no gene match: 8. This chain's CDR3 is CASSLKLAGIYNEQFF. DNA for the CDR3: TGTGCCAGCAGCCTAAAGCTAGCGGGGATTTACAATGAGCAGTTCTTC.

Here the CDR3 reads CASSHSPDTQYF. The CDR3 coding sequence is TGTGCCAGCAGCCACTCGCCTGATACGCAGTATTTT. This chain uses TRBV7-2 with TRBJ2-3; the D is unclear. The CDR3 totals 12 residues. Trimming left V 5 bases short and J 6 bases short, with 9 bases between. CDR1 and CDR2 from the germline V gene are SGHTA and FQGNSA.

The V gene is TRBV9, the J gene TRBJ2-1, with 13 nucleotides matching TRBD2. The CDR3 runs 18 residues. Germline V CDR1 and CDR2: SGDLS, YYNGEE. Trimming removed 2 bases from V and 7 bases from J; junction bases left unmatched: 12. The CDR3 DNA reads as TGTGCCAGCAGCGTCGAGGGGAAACTAGCGGGGGGGCCAAATGAGCAGTTCTTC. Translation: CASSVEGKLAGGPNEQFF.